Sequencing of this TCR beta chain was carried out in a study of tumor-infiltrating lymphocytes in oesophageal squamous cell carcinoma. V was shortened by 5 bases and J by 5 bases, with 4 bases between the two germline ends. Germline lookup yields CDR1 LNHDA and CDR2 SQIVND (reference sequence). The CDR3 spans 11 residues. TCRdb passed the PCR reads through MiXCR, listing each CDR3 protein once. The table records tens of thousands of distinct CDR3 sequences, about two fifths of them present only once. The table lists this clonotype with many counts. The sequence derives from a male donor with esophageal squamous cell carcinoma. The sequenced material came from esophageal tumor tissue. This rearrangement joins TRBV19 to TRBJ2-1; D unclear. CDR3 in DNA: TGTGCCAGTAGTCCCAACAATGAGCAGTTCTTC. Amino acids: CASSPNNEQFF.